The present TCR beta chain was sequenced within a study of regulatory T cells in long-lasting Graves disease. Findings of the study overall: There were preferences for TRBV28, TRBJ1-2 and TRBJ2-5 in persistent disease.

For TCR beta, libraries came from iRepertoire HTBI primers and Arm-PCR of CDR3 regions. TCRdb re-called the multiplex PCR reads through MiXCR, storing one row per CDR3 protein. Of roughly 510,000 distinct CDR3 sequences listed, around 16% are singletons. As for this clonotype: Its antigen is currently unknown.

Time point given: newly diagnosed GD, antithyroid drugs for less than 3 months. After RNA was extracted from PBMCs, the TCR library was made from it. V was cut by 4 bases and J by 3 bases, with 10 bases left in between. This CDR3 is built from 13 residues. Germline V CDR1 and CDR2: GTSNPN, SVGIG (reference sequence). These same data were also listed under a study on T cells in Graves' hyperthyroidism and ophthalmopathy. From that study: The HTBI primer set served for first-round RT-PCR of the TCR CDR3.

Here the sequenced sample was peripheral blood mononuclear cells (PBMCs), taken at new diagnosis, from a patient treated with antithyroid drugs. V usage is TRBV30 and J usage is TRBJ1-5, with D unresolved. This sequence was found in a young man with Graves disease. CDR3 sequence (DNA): TGTGCCTGGAACCACGCGATCAATCAGCCCCAGCATTTT. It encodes CAWNHAINQPQHF.